What follows are 29 T cell receptor beta chains derived from one specimen sequenced in a study of blood T cell repertoires in COVID-19. The repertoire was sequenced with immunoSEQ multiplex PCR; TCRdb's copy has only in-frame clones and lacks some. This repertoire shows some 400,000 clones, about 87% found once; its top ten account for under 3%. Sequences were obtained from peripheral blood. All receptors derive from a woman aged 55-69 years with COVID-19, enrolled during active disease.

The chain employs TRBV15 and TRBJ1-2; D gene ambiguous. The CDR3 consists of 12 residues. Germline V gene lookup returns CDR1 LNHNV and CDR2 YYDKDF (reference sequence). Trimming removed 1 base from V and 8 bases from J, with 8 bases in between. CDR3 protein: CATSRGSGGYTF. The CDR3 bases are TGTGCCACCAGCAGAGGGTCAGGAGGCTACACCTTC.

The chain uses TRBV5-1 and TRBJ2-3, with 9 bases fitting TRBD2. In germline, CDR1 is SGHRS, CDR2 YFSETQ. This CDR3 has 15 residues. Unmatched junction bases numbered 6, after V lost 7 bases and J lost 0 bases. The CDR3 loop is CASLLSGGSTDTQYF. For the CDR3, the DNA is TGCGCCAGCCTTCTTAGCGGGGGTAGCACAGATACGCAGTATTTT.

The chain employs TRBV9 and TRBJ2-1, with D tentatively TRBD2 (5 bases). V was cut by 0 bases and J by 0 bases, with 10 bases left in between. The germline gives CDR1 SGDLS, CDR2 YYNGEE. The CDR3 extends over 16 amino acids. CDR3 amino acids: CASSVAATSSYNEQFF. The CDR3 DNA sequence: TGTGCCAGCAGCGTAGCTGCTACTAGCTCCTACAATGAGCAGTTCTTC.

The V call is TRBV18, the J call TRBJ2-1; TRBD2 agrees at 15 bases. V lost 5 bases, J lost 4 bases, and 3 bases stayed unmatched. The length of the CDR3 is 16 residues. Germline values: CDR1 KGHSH, CDR2 LQKENI. Here the CDR3 reads CASSSGLAGGYNEQFF. The CDR3 DNA sequence: TGTGCCAGCTCATCTGGACTAGCGGGGGGGTACAATGAGCAGTTCTTC.

This chain joins TRBV7-3 and TRBJ2-2, with TRBD1 as a possible D gene (5 bases). Germline assignment: CDR1 SGHTA and CDR2 FQGTGA. The CDR3 loop spans 14 amino acids. V lost 1 base and J lost 6, with 9 bases in between. In DNA form, the CDR3 reads TGTGCCAGCAGCTTAAGCAGGGAAGCCGGGGAGCTGTTTTTT. Amino acid sequence: CASSLSREAGELFF.

This rearrangement joins TRBV11-1 to TRBJ2-7; 8 nucleotides line up with TRBD1. V lost 4 bases, J lost 2 bases, and 1 base stayed unmatched. Germline V CDR1 and CDR2: SGHAT, FQDESV (reference sequence). The CDR3 consists of 13 residues. The CDR3 region is CASSWTGPYEQYF. The CDR3 DNA follows: TGTGCCAGCAGCTGGACAGGGCCCTACGAGCAGTACTTC.

The rearrangement links TRBV27 to TRBJ2-4; 10 nucleotides line up with TRBD1. Germline trimming cut 5 bases from V and 1 base from J; bases unmatched to any gene: 8. This CDR3 has 17 residues. Per the germline V gene, CDR1 is MNHEY and CDR2 is SMNVEV (reference sequence). The CDR3 here is CASSAVPGQGAKNIQYF. The CDR3 bases are TGTGCCAGCAGTGCCGTCCCGGGACAGGGGGCCAAAAACATTCAGTACTTC.

V is TRBV19 and J is TRBJ1-3; no reliable D call. Trimming removed 3 bases at V and 2 bases at J, with 17 bases between. Per the germline V gene, CDR1 is LNHDA and CDR2 is SQIVND (reference sequence). The CDR3 spans 17 residues. CDR3 bases: TGTGCCAGTAGTATTAGAATGGTGGGCCGACCTGGAAACACCATATATTTT. Translating gives CASSIRMVGRPGNTIYF.

The chain has TRBV6-1 and TRBJ1-5, with D unresolved. The germline V gene has CDR1 MNHNS and CDR2 SASEGT. Trimming pared 1 base from V and 2 bases from J, leaving 9 bases between. The CDR3 is made up of 15 amino acids. The DNA for the CDR3 is TGTGCCAGCAGTGAAGGGGCCCAGGGCAATCAGCCCCAGCATTTT. This translates into CASSEGAQGNQPQHF.

The chain combines TRBV19 with TRBJ1-2; TRBD1 agrees at 7 bases. The V segment lost 5 bases and the J segment 3 bases; nucleotides outside the gene matches: 6. Per germline, CDR1 LNHDA and CDR2 SQIVND (reference sequence). The CDR3 is made up of 14 amino acids. The CDR3 nucleotides are TGTGCCAGTAGTCCGACCGACAGGGACTATGGCTACACCTTC. It encodes CASSPTDRDYGYTF.

The chain couples TRBV5-5 to TRBJ1-3; D is uncertain. V gave up 0 bases and J gave up 4 bases, with 5 bases separating them. CDR1 and CDR2 (germline): SGHKS, YYEKEE (reference sequence). This CDR3 has 13 amino acids. The CDR3, as DNA: TGTGCCAGCAGCTTGGATCAGGGAAACACCATATATTTT. It encodes CASSLDQGNTIYF.

The chain employs TRBV19 and TRBJ1-2, with 7 bases matching TRBD1. J was trimmed by 4 bases and V by 3 bases; bases with no gene match: 5. The CDR3 extends over 14 amino acids. Germline values: CDR1 LNHDA, CDR2 SQIVND (reference sequence). The CDR3 region is CASSIGTAIYGYTF. CDR3 bases: TGTGCCAGTAGTATTGGGACAGCTATCTATGGCTACACCTTC.

The rearrangement links TRBV2 to TRBJ2-5; 9 nucleotides line up with TRBD2. Germline CDR1 reads SNHLY; CDR2 reads FYNNEI. The CDR3 length is 13 residues. V trimming: 4 bases; J trimming: 5 bases; junction bases outside the gene matches: 2. In nucleotides, the CDR3 is TGTGCCAGCAGTGGCGGGGGGGGTGAGACCCAGTACTTC. Its protein product is CASSGGGGETQYF.

This clone was seen once. V is TRBV18 and J is TRBJ2-3, with D maybe TRBD1 (6 bases). CDR1 and CDR2 (germline): KGHSH, LQKENI. There are 15 residues in the CDR3. Trimming stripped 0 bases from V and 5 bases from J, with 12 bases between. The CDR3 here is CASSPPQGQKDTQYF. CDR3 sequence (DNA): TGTGCCAGCTCACCACCGCAGGGGCAGAAAGATACGCAGTATTTT.

The chain carries TRBV19 and TRBJ2-7; TRBD2 is a possible D gene (6 bases). Trimming removed 6 bases at V and 7 bases at J, with 13 bases between. Germline assignment: CDR1 LNHDA and CDR2 SQIVND (reference sequence). The CDR3 totals 12 residues. CDR3 residues: CASSAGAGEQYF. The CDR3 DNA follows: TGTGCCAGTAGCGCCGGGGCGGGGGAGCAGTACTTC.

This chain links TRBV6-5 with TRBJ1-2, with TRBD1 as a possible D gene (6 bases). Per germline, CDR1 MNHEY and CDR2 SVGAGI. The ends were cut back, 5 bases at V and 2 bases at J, with 15 bases in the middle. The CDR3 covers 15 residues. The CDR3 loop reads CASSNDRQGNYGYTF. CDR3 nucleotide sequence: TGTGCCAGCAGTAACGACAGGCAGGGGAACTATGGCTACACCTTC.

The J gene is TRBJ2-2, the V gene TRBV9; 8 nucleotides match TRBD2. The V gene end was trimmed by 3 bases and the J gene end by 7 bases; junction bases not matched to a gene: 5. The CDR3 extends over 14 amino acids. The germline CDR1 and CDR2 sequences are SGDLS and YYNGEE. In DNA form, the CDR3 reads TGTGCCAGCAGCGCACGCGGGGGGATCGGGGAGCTGTTTTTT. Its translation is CASSARGGIGELFF.

DNA of the CDR3: TGTGCCTGGAGTTCCGGGACAGTAGGGAACACTGAAGCTTTCTTT. Translated: CAWSSGTVGNTEAFF. The genes are TRBV30 and TRBJ1-1; 7 bases agree with TRBD1. The CDR3 runs to 15 residues. CDR1 and CDR2 from the germline V gene are GTSNPN and SVGIG (reference sequence). V lost 2 bases, J lost 1 base, and 7 bases stayed unmatched.

The chain links TRBV3-1 (or the pseudogene TRBV3-2) to TRBJ1-1, with D possibly matching TRBD1 (5 bases). CDR3 length: 15 amino acids. V was cut by 3 bases and J by 1 base, with 12 bases left in between. Germline loops: CDR1 LGHDT, CDR2 YNNKEL (reference sequence). The CDR3 reads CASSQSQVQNTEAFF. The CDR3 coding sequence is TGTGCCAGCAGCCAGTCACAGGTTCAGAACACTGAAGCTTTCTTT.

This clone showed up just once. The V and J genes are TRBV7-9 and TRBJ2-3; 8 positions match TRBD2. V shed 5 bases, J shed 5 bases, and the junction held 15 bases outside the gene matches. CDR1 SEHNR and CDR2 FQNEAQ come from the germline V gene (reference sequence). This CDR3 is built from 17 residues. CDR3 DNA sequence: TGTGCCAGCAGCCGGGGCGGGGGGCTAAAAGAGCTAGATACGCAGTATTTT. It is translated as CASSRGGGLKELDTQYF.

The V call is TRBV7-3, the J call TRBJ2-7; D is perhaps TRBD1 (6 bases). The germline CDR1 and CDR2 sequences are SGHTA and FQGTGA. CDR3 length: 14 residues. Trimming removed 2 bases from V and 1 base from J, with 9 bases in between. The CDR3 bases are TGTGCCAGCAGCTTATACAGGGCGTCCTACGAGCAGTACTTC. Its protein product is CASSLYRASYEQYF.

V and J are TRBV19 and TRBJ1-5; the match to TRBD1 covers 9 bases. The CDR3 is 16 residues long. J gave up 4 bases and V 3 bases, and 7 bases lay outside the gene matches. CDR1 and CDR2 from the germline V gene are LNHDA and SQIVND (reference sequence). The CDR3 sequence: CASSMPPGTGNQPQHF. CDR3 DNA sequence: TGTGCCAGTAGTATGCCCCCCGGGACAGGGAATCAGCCCCAGCATTTT. Full variable domain (remainder filled in from reference TRBV19 and TRBJ1-5): DGGITQSPKYLFRKEGQNVTLSCEQNLNHDAMYWYRQDPGQGLRLIYYSQIVNDFQKGDIAEGYSVSREKKESFPLTVTSAQKNPTAFYLCASSMPPGTGNQPQHFGDGTRLSIL.

The gene calls are TRBV28 and TRBJ1-4; 7 bases line up with TRBD1. The CDR3 covers 15 residues. Trimming at V came to 6 bases and at J to 2 bases, leaving 6 bases not matched to a gene. Looked up from germline, CDR1 is MDHEN and CDR2 is SYDVKM. This CDR3 reads CASSLQGVTNEKLFF. The CDR3 nucleotides are TGTGCCAGCAGCCTCCAGGGGGTGACTAATGAAAAACTGTTTTTT.

This clone occurred once. The V call is TRBV6-2 or TRBV6-3, the J call TRBJ2-1, with 8 bases fitting TRBD2. Germline assignment: CDR1 MNHEY and CDR2 SVGEGT. Trimming removed 5 bases from V and 4 bases from J; junction bases left unmatched: 7. The CDR3 spans 15 residues. The CDR3 coding sequence is TGTGCCAGCAGTCAGCCGTCGGGGGGGTACAATGAGCAGTTCTTC. As protein: CASSQPSGGYNEQFF.

The rearrangement links TRBV28 to TRBJ1-2; no definite D call. The CDR3 has 12 residues. Germline CDR1 MDHEN, CDR2 SYDVKM. Trimming took 1 base from V and 8 from J, leaving 8 bases between them. The CDR3 nucleotides are TGTGCCAGCAGTTTATACATGACAGGCTACACCTTC. Protein: CASSLYMTGYTF.

This rearrangement joins TRBV24-1 to TRBJ1-5; weak D call: TRBD1 (6 bases). CDR1 is KGHDR, CDR2 SFDVKD, per germline. V gave up 3 bases and J gave up 0 bases, with 11 bases separating them. The CDR3 extends over 16 amino acids. The CDR3 sequence is CATSDLTGDSNQPQHF. The CDR3 DNA reads as TGTGCCACCAGTGATCTGACAGGAGATAGCAATCAGCCCCAGCATTTT.

The genes are TRBV13 and TRBJ1-2; D not resolved. Looked up from germline, CDR1 is PRHDT and CDR2 is FYEKMQ (reference sequence). CDR3 length equals 13 residues. V lost 0 bases and J lost 4, with 6 bases in between. The CDR3 DNA reads as TGTGCCAGCAGCTTAGGGGGGAGCTATGGCTACACCTTC. Translated: CASSLGGSYGYTF. The variable domain in full, with the rest retrieved from reference TRBV13 and TRBJ1-2, is AAGVIQSPRHLIKEKRETATLKCYPIPRHDTVYWYQQGPGQDPQFLISFYEKMQSDKGSIPDRFSAQQFSDYHSELNMSSLELGDSALYFCASSLGGSYGYTFGSGTRLTVV.

This chain uses TRBV7-3 with TRBJ1-2; no clear D gene. The germline gives CDR1 SGHTA, CDR2 FQGTGA. This CDR3 has 15 amino acids. The germline V and J ends were trimmed by 5 bases and 6 bases, with 19 bases remaining between them. The CDR3 DNA reads TGTGCCAGCAGCCGGGGTCCCACTGAATTCGATGGCTACACCTTC. It is translated as CASSRGPTEFDGYTF.

The chain has TRBV25-1 and TRBJ1-1, with TRBD1 matching 8 bases. Germline CDR1 reads MGHDK; CDR2 reads SYGVNS. V lost 1 base and J lost 5; bases outside the gene matches: 6. The CDR3 contains 15 residues. The CDR3 DNA sequence: TGTGCCAGCAGTGAATTTACAGGGGGAAGGACTGAAGCTTTCTTT. Protein sequence: CASSEFTGGRTEAFF.